This T cell receptor beta chain was sequenced for a study of blood T cell repertoires in COVID-19. Original processing notes: Reference gene primer amplification in the assay estimated nucleated cell counts. Using immunoSEQ multiplex PCR, the repertoire was profiled, and TCRdb retains in-frame clones only, with some absent. V and J calls and clone size are given by that table; D and trimming were obtained from the DNA. The repertoire holds tens of thousands of clones, around four fifths seen once, with 4.8% in the top ten. The V gene's germline CDR1 is MDHEN and CDR2 SYDVKM. With 3 bases removed from V and 0 bases from J, the gap between germline ends came to 9 bases. The CDR3 runs to 15 residues.

The clonotype comes from a middle-aged man with active COVID-19. This chain uses TRBV28 with TRBJ1-3; possible D gene TRBD1, 5 bases. Specimen: peripheral blood. The CDR3 sequence is CASSLTDSSGNTIYF. CDR3 in DNA: TGTGCCAGCAGTTTGACCGACAGCTCTGGAAACACCATATATTTT.